Listed below are T cell receptor beta chains from one sample, sequenced in a study of memory CD4+ T cells and cytomegalovirus serostatus. Assay: immunoSEQ multiplex PCR; the TCRdb copy retains only in-frame clones and omits some. This sample has some 44,000 clones, with over 75% found just once. The source material was memory CD4+ T cells from blood. These receptors were taken from an adult in good health and CMV-seronegative. Each CDR3 is given with its conserved first and last residue. The D gene is left open where the match is weak. For some rows the clone size is stated as once, few or many, or as a class when expanded; others skip it.

>-|-|TRBJ1-4|TRBV25-1
TGTGCCAGCAGTGAAAGGGCAGGAACTAATGAAAAACTGTTTTTT
CASSERAGTNEKLFF
>-|few|TRBJ1-1|TRBV5-1
TGCGCCAGCATCGTCCGACCTGGGCAGGGAAACACTGAAGCTTTCTTT
CASIVRPGQGNTEAFF
>-|once|TRBJ1-1|TRBV7-3
TGTGCCAGCAGGCCTGCTCCGGGACGAGAAACAGGTGAAGCTTTCTTT
CASRPAPGRETGEAFF
>-|-|TRBJ2-1|TRBV6-6
TGTGCCAGCAGTTACTCTGCAGGTGACAATGAGCAGTTCTTC
CASSYSAGDNEQFF
>TRBD1|-|TRBJ1-2|TRBV19
TGTGCCAGTACCTCACAGGGGGCTGACTATGGCTACACCTTC
CASTSQGADYGYTF
>TRBD1|-|TRBJ2-1|TRBV5-1
TGCGCCAGCAGCCTGCGAGGTCTGACAGGGGGATTCTACAATGAGCAGTTCTTC
CASSLRGLTGGFYNEQFF
>TRBD2|-|TRBJ2-1|TRBV19
TGTGCCAGTAGTGCCACCTCTAGCGGGGGTCTCTACAATGAGCAGTTCTTC
CASSATSSGGLYNEQFF
>TRBD1|-|TRBJ2-1|TRBV11-2
TGTGCCAGCAGCTTGGGGACAGTGGCGGCGGGCCATGAGCAGTTCTTC
CASSLGTVAAGHEQFF
>TRBD1|-|TRBJ1-1|TRBV6-1
TGTGCCAGCTACCGGGACAGGTGGACTGAAGCTTTCTTT
CASYRDRWTEAFF
>-|-|TRBJ1-6|TRBV10-3
TGTGCCATCAGGGGGGAGGGAATTAATTCACCCCTCCACTTT
CAIRGEGINSPLHF
>-|-|TRBJ2-7|TRBV20-1
TGCAGTGCTAGAGGGACAGACGAGCAGTACTTC
CSARGTDEQYF
>TRBD1|few|TRBJ1-2|TRBV29-1
TGCAGCGTTTTGACAGGGGAATACACCTTC
CSVLTGEYTF
>-|-|TRBJ1-6|TRBV10-3
TGTGCCATCAGTGAGGCGCTAGGTTCACCCCTCCACTTT
CAISEALGSPLHF
>-|-|TRBJ1-6|TRBV5-6
TGTGCCAGCAGCCAACAGCATTCACCCCTCCACTTT
CASSQQHSPLHF
>TRBD1|-|TRBJ1-2|TRBV5-5
TGTGCCAGCAGTCAACAGGGACAGGGGGCAACGTATGGCTACACCTTC
CASSQQGQGATYGYTF
>-|-|TRBJ1-2|TRBV7-8
TGTGCCAGCAGCTTGGAGGGAGTCTATGGCTACACCTTC
CASSLEGVYGYTF
>TRBD1|-|TRBJ2-2|TRBV30
TGTGCCTGGAGTCTTCAAACAGGGGTCGGGGAGCTGTTTTTT
CAWSLQTGVGELFF
>TRBD2|-|TRBJ2-7|TRBV5-1
TGCGCCAGCAGCTTGGAACCTAGCGGGGCGACGACCAGCGAGCAGTACTTC
CASSLEPSGATTSEQYF
>-|-|TRBJ2-1|TRBV7-3
TGTGCCAGCAGTACTTACTACGGTTCCTACAATGAGCAGTTCTTC
CASSTYYGSYNEQFF
>-|-|TRBJ1-5|TRBV6-5
TGTGCCAGCAGTCATGTACAGGGTGTTAATCAGCCCCAGCATTTT
CASSHVQGVNQPQHF